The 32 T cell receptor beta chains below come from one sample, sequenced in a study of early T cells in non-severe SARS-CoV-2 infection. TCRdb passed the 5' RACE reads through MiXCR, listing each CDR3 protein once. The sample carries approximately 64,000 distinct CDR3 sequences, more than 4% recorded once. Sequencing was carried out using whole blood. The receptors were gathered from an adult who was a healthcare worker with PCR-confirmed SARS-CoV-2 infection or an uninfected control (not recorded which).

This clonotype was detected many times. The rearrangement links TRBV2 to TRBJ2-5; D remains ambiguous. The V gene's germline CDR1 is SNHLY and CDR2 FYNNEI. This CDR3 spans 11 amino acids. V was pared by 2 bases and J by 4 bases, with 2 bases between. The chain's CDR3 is CASSERETQYF. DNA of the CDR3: TGTGCCAGCAGTGAACGAGAGACCCAGTACTTC.

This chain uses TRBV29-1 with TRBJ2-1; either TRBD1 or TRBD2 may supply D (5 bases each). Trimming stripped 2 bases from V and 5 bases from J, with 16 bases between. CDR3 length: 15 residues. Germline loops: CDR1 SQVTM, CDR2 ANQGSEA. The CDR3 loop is CSVERASTGHNEQFF. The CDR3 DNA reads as TGCAGCGTTGAAAGGGCTAGCACGGGGCACAATGAGCAGTTCTTC.

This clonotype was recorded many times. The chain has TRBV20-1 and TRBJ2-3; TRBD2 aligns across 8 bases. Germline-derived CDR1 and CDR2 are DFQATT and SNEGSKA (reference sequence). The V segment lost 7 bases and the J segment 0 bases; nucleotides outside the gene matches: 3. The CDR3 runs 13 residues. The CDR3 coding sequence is TGCAGTGGAGTAGCGGGGAGCACAGATACGCAGTATTTT. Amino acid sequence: CSGVAGSTDTQYF.

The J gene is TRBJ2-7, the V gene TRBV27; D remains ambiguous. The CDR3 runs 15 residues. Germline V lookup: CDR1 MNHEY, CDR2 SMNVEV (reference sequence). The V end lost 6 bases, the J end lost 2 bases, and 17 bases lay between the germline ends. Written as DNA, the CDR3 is TGTGCCAGCAGAATTAAAGACAAGCTCACCTACGAGCAGTACTTC. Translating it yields CASRIKDKLTYEQYF.

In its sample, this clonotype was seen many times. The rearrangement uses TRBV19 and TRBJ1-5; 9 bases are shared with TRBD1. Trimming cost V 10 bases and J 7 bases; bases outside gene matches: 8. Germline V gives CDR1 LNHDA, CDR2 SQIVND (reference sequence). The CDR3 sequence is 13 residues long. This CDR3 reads CATQDRGAQPQHF. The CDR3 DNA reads TGTGCCACCCAGGACAGGGGCGCGCAGCCCCAGCATTTT.

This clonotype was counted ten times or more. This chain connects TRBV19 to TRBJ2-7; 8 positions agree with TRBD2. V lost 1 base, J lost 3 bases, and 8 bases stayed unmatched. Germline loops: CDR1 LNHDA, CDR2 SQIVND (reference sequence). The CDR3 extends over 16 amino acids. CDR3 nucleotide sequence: TGTGCCAGTAGTATAGCCCACGGGACTAGTTACTACGAGCAGTACTTC. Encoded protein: CASSIAHGTSYYEQYF.

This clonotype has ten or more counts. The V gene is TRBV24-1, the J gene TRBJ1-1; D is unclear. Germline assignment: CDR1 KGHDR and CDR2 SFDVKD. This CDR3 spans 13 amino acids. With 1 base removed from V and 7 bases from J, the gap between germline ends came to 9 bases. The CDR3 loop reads CATSDLNAGEAFF. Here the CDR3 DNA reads TGTGCCACCAGTGATTTAAACGCGGGTGAAGCTTTCTTT.

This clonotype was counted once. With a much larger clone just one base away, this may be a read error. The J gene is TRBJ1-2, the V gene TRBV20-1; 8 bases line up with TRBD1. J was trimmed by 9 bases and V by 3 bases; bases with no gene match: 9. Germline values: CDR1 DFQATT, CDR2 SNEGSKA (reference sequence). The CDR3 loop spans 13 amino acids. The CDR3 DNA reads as TGCAGTGCTAGGGAGGGGACAGGCTACAGCTACACCTTC. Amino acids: CSAREGTGYSYTF.

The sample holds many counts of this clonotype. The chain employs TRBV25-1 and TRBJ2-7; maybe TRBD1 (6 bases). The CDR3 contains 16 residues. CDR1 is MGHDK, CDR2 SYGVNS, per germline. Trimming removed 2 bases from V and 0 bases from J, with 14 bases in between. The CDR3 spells CASSETGQPGSYEQYF. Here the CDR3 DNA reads TGTGCCAGCAGTGAAACCGGACAGCCTGGCTCCTACGAGCAGTACTTC.

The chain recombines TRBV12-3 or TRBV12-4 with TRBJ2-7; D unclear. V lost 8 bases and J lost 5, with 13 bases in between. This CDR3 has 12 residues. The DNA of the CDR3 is TGTGCCAGCGGACCGGGTATCCACGAGCAGTACTTC. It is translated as CASGPGIHEQYF.

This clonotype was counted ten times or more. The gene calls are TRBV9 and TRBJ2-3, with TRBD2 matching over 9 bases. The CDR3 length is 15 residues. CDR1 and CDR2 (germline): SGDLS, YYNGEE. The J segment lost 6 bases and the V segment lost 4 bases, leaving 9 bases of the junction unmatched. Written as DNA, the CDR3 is TGTGCCAGCAGCAAGACTAGCGGAAAGACGGATACGCAGTATTTT. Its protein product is CASSKTSGKTDTQYF.

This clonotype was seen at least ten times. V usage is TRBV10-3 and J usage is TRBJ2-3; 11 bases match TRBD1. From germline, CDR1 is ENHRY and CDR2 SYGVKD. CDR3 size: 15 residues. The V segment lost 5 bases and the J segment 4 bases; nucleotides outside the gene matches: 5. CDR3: CAISPGQGVSDTQYF. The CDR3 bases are TGTGCCATCAGTCCGGGACAGGGGGTTTCAGATACGCAGTATTTT.

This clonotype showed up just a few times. CDR3 amino acids: CASSLRPTSGGATEQFF. CDR3 nucleotide sequence: TGTGCCAGCAGCTTACGCCCCACTAGCGGGGGGGCGACTGAGCAGTTCTTC. The chain links TRBV7-3 to TRBJ2-1; 13 bases are shared with TRBD2. Trimming at V came to 2 bases and at J to 9 bases, leaving 10 bases not matched to a gene. The CDR3 runs 17 residues. Per the germline V gene, CDR1 is SGHTA and CDR2 is FQGTGA.

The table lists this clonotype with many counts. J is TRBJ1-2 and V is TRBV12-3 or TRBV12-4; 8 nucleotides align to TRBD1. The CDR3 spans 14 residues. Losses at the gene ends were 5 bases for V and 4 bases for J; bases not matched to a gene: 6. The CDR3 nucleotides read TGTGCCAGCAGTATCGGACAGGGCCTCTATGGCTACACCTTC. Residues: CASSIGQGLYGYTF.

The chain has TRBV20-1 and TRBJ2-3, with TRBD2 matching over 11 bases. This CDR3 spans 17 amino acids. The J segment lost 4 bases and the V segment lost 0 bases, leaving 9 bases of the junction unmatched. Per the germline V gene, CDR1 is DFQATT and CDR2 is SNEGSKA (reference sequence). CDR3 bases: TGCAGTGCTAGAGACCCTGCCGGGACTAGCGGTCCAGATACGCAGTATTTT. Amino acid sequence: CSARDPAGTSGPDTQYF.

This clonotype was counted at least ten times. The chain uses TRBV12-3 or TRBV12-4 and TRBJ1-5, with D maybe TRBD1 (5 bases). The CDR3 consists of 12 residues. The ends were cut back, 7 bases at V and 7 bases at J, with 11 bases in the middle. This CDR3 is CASTLGGQPQHF. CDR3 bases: TGTGCCAGCACCCTTGGGGGGCAGCCCCAGCATTTT.

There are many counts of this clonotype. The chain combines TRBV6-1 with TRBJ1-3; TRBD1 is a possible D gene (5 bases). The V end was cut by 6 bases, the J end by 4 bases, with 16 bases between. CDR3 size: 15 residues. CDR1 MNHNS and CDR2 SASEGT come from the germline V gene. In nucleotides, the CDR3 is TGTGCCAGCAGGGGTCTTCGGACAAGCGGAAACACCATATATTTT. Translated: CASRGLRTSGNTIYF.

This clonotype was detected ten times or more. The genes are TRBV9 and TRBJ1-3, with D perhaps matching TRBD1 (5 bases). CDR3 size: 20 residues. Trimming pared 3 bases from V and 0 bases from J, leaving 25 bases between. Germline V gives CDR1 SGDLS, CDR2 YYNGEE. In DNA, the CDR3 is TGTGCCAGCAGCGGAACGCCGGGACGCAATACGGTGGGCTCTGGAAACACCATATATTTT. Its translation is CASSGTPGRNTVGSGNTIYF.

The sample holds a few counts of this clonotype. This chain's CDR3 is CASRREGQFF. The CDR3 nucleotides read TGTGCCAGCAGGCGGGAGGGGCAGTTCTTC. The chain employs TRBV6-1 and TRBJ2-1, with 9 bases aligning to TRBD2. Per the germline V gene, CDR1 is MNHNS and CDR2 is SASEGT. CDR3 length: 10 amino acids. J lost 12 bases, V lost 6 bases, and 0 bases had no gene match.

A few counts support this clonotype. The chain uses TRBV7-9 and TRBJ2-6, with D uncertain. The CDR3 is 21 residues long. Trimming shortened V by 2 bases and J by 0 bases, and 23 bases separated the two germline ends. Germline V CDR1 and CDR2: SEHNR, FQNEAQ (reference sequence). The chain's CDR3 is CASSLSSLRLPRGSGANVLTF. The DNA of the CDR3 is TGTGCCAGCAGCTTATCTTCGCTGCGTTTACCGAGAGGCTCTGGGGCCAACGTCCTGACTTTC.

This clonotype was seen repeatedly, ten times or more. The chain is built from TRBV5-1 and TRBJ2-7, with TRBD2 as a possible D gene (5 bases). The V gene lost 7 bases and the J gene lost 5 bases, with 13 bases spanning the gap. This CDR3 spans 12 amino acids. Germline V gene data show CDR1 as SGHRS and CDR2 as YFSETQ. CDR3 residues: CASRRGQDEQYF. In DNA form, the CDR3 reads TGCGCCAGCCGCCGAGGGCAGGACGAGCAGTACTTC.

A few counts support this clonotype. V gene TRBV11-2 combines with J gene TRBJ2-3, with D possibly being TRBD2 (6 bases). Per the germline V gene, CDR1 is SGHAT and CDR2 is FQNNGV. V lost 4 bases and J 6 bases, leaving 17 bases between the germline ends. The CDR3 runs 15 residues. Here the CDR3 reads CASSSPGGVKDTQYF. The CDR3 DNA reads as TGTGCCAGCAGCTCCCCCGGAGGGGTAAAGGATACGCAGTATTTT.

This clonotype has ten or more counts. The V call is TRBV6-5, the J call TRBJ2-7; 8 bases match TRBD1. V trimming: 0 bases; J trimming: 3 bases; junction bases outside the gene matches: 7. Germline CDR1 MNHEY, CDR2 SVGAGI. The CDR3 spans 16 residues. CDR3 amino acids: CASSYSSGQVDYEQYF. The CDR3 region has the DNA TGTGCCAGCAGTTACTCGTCGGGACAGGTGGACTACGAGCAGTACTTC.

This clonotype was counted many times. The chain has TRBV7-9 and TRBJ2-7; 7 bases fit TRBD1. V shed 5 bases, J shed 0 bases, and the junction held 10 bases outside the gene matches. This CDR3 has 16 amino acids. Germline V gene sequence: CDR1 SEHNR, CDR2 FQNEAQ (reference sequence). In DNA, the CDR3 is TGTGCCAGCAGCGAAACAACCGGGACAGTCTCCTACGAGCAGTACTTC. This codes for CASSETTGTVSYEQYF.

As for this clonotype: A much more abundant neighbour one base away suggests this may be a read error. The CDR3: CATGSYWDRGPLYNEQFF. The CDR3 bases are TGTGCCACCGGAAGTTACTGGGATCGGGGGCCCTTGTACAATGAGCAGTTCTTC. This chain uses TRBV24-1 with TRBJ2-1; D tentatively fits TRBD1 or TRBD2 (6 bases each). Germline CDR1 and CDR2: KGHDR and SFDVKD. CDR3 length equals 18 residues. With 9 bases removed from V and 4 bases from J, the gap between germline ends came to 27 bases.

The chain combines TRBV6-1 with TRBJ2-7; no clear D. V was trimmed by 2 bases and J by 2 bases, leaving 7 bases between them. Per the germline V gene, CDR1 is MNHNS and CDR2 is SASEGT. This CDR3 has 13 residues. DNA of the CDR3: TGTGCCAGCAGTGAACCTGGGCCCTACGAGCAGTACTTC. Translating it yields CASSEPGPYEQYF.

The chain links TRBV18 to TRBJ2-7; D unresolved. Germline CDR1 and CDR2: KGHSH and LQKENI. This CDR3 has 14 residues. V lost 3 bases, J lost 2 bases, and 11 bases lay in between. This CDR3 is CASSPVADTYEQYF. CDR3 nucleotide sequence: TGTGCCAGCTCACCTGTGGCAGACACCTACGAGCAGTACTTC.

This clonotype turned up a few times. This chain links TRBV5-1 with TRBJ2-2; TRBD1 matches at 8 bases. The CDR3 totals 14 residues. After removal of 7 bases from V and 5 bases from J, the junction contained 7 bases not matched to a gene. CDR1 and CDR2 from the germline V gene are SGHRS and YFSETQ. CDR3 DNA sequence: TGCGCCAGCTTCGGACAGGGTCGGACCGGGGAGCTGTTTTTT. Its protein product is CASFGQGRTGELFF.

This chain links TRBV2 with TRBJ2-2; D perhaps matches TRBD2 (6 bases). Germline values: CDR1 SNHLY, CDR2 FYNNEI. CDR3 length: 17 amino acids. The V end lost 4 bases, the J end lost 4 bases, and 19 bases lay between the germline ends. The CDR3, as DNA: TGTGCCAGCAGTGCTGGTCGGGGACTCCGCGGCACCGGGGAGCTGTTTTTT. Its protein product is CASSAGRGLRGTGELFF. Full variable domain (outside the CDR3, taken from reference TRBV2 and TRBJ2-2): EPEVTQTPSHQVTQMGQEVILRCVPISNHLYFYWYRQILGQKVEFLVSFYNNEISEKSEIFDDQFSVERPDGSNFTLKIRSTKLEDSAMYFCASSAGRGLRGTGELFFGEGSRLTVL.

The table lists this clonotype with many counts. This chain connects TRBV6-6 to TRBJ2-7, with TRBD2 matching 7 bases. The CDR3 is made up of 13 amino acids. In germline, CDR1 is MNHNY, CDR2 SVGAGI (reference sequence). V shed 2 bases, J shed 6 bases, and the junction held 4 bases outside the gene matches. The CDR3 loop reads CASSYAGEREQYF. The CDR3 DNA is TGTGCCAGCAGTTACGCGGGAGAACGCGAGCAGTACTTC.

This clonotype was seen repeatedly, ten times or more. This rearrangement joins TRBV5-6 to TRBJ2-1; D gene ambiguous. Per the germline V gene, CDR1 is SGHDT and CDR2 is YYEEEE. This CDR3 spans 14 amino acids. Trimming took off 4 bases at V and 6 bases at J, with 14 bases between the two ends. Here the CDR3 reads CASSPRALRNEQFF. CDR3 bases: TGTGCCAGCAGCCCTAGGGCGTTGCGCAATGAGCAGTTCTTC.

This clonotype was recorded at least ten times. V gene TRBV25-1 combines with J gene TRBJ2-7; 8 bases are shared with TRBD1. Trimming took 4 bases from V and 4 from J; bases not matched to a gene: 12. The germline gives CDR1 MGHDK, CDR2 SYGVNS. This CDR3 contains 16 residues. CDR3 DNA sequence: TGTGCCAGCAGTGGTGGGGCTCGGACAGGGAGATACGAGCAGTACTTC. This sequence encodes CASSGGARTGRYEQYF.